The source of this T cell receptor beta chain is a study of blood T cell repertoires in COVID-19. The CDR3 length is 16 residues. Germline CDR1 is LNHNV and CDR2 is YYDKDF (reference sequence). Trimming removed 5 bases from V and 5 bases from J; junction bases left unmatched: 9. Profiling relied on immunoSEQ multiplex PCR, and the TCRdb table lists in-frame clones only, not all of them. The sample has roughly 250,000 clones, 81% seen once. The rearrangement uses TRBV15 and TRBJ2-5; 12 bases are a match to TRBD1. The source material was peripheral blood. The receptor was isolated from a woman in her sixties with active or convalescent COVID-19. CDR3 in amino acids: CATSAPGQGAGETQYF. CDR3 DNA: TGTGCCACCAGCGCCCCGGGACAGGGGGCTGGGGAGACCCAGTACTTC.